The 10 T cell receptor beta chains reported below all come from one sample, sequenced in a study of CD8 T cells in Susac syndrome. The RNA, 0.5 to 1 ug, was put through reverse transcription using random hexamers. TCRdb processed the immunoSEQ multiplex PCR reads anew with MiXCR; each CDR3 protein has one entry. The sample shows around 150,000 distinct CDR3 sequences, approximately 95% of them seen only once. Sequenced sample: CD8+ T cells from PBMCs. Receptors were obtained from a human donor with Susac syndrome.

The V call is TRBV20-1, the J call TRBJ1-5; no firm D call. Germline V lookup: CDR1 DFQATT, CDR2 SNEGSKA (reference sequence). CDR3 length equals 15 residues. V was cut by 0 bases and J by 1 base, with 10 bases left in between. The CDR3 coding sequence is TGCAGTGCTAGAGATAACGGTCGGAGCAATCAGCCCCAGCATTTT. It yields the protein CSARDNGRSNQPQHF.

This clonotype occurred once. The chain has TRBV13 and TRBJ2-7; 8 bases align to TRBD1. The CDR3 length is 12 residues. The ends lost 5 bases at V and 6 bases at J; junction bases unmatched: 3. The germline CDR1 and CDR2 sequences are PRHDT and FYEKMQ (reference sequence). The DNA of the CDR3 is TGTGCCAGCAGCCTCGACAGGGGCGAGCAGTACTTC. As protein: CASSLDRGEQYF.

This clonotype was picked up one time. This chain joins TRBV20-1 and TRBJ2-1; D may correspond to TRBD1 or TRBD2 (5 bases each). V was shortened by 0 bases and J by 9 bases, with 12 bases between the two germline ends. From germline, CDR1 is DFQATT and CDR2 SNEGSKA (reference sequence). This CDR3 spans 13 amino acids. CDR3 sequence reads: CSARESWGSEQFF. The CDR3 bases are TGCAGTGCTAGAGAAAGTTGGGGGAGTGAGCAGTTCTTC.

The chain carries TRBV9 and TRBJ2-1, with TRBD2 matching 11 bases. The junction had 6 bases not matched to a gene; V was cut back by 2 bases and J by 8 bases. The CDR3 covers 15 residues. Germline V gene lookup returns CDR1 SGDLS and CDR2 YYNGEE. For the CDR3, the DNA is TGTGCCAGCAGCGTTACTAGCGGGAGTACTGATGAGCAGTTCTTC. This gives the protein CASSVTSGSTDEQFF.

This clonotype was detected a few times. V and J are TRBV6-1 and TRBJ1-5, with D perhaps matching TRBD1 (5 bases). The V and J ends lost 10 bases and 7 bases respectively, with 14 bases between them. This CDR3 comprises 12 residues. The germline V gene encodes CDR1 MNHNS and CDR2 SASEGT. CDR3 amino acids: CATREGRQPQHF. For the CDR3, the DNA is TGTGCCACCAGGGAGGGTCGGCAGCCCCAGCATTTT.

This clonotype appeared a single time. This chain connects TRBV27 to TRBJ1-5; unclear D gene. The V end lost 2 bases, the J end lost 2 bases, and 4 bases lay between the germline ends. Germline CDR1 MNHEY, CDR2 SMNVEV (reference sequence). This CDR3 has 13 amino acids. The CDR3 DNA reads TGTGCCAGCAGTTTAAATGGCAATCAGCCCCAGCATTTT. Its translation is CASSLNGNQPQHF.

Here the CDR3 reads CASSRTGVWNEQFF. CDR3 sequence (DNA): TGCGCCAGCAGCCGGACTGGTGTCTGGAATGAGCAGTTCTTC. V is TRBV4-1 and J is TRBJ2-1; a possible D gene is TRBD2 (5 bases). Looked up from germline, CDR1 is MGHRA and CDR2 is YSYEKL. This CDR3 spans 14 amino acids. V lost 4 bases and J 7 bases, leaving 14 bases between the germline ends.

This chain joins TRBV13 and TRBJ2-1, with TRBD2 matching over 9 bases. V shed 5 bases, J shed 8 bases, and the junction held 13 bases outside the gene matches. Germline V lookup: CDR1 PRHDT, CDR2 FYEKMQ (reference sequence). The CDR3 is 16 amino acids. In DNA, the CDR3 is TGTGCCAGCAGCACCAAAACTGCGGGAGGGCTCGATGAGCAGTTCTTC. It encodes CASSTKTAGGLDEQFF.

The V gene is TRBV12-3 or TRBV12-4, the J gene TRBJ2-1; D is undetermined. CDR3 size: 16 residues. V dropped 0 bases and J dropped 4 bases, with 13 bases sitting between them. The CDR3 region is CASSLASAGIYNEQFF. Written as DNA, the CDR3 is TGTGCCAGCAGTTTAGCAAGCGCAGGTATTTACAATGAGCAGTTCTTC.

The CDR3 DNA reads TGTGCCAGCAGTACCCGACAGGGGCGACCTAACACTGAAGCTTTCTTT. It is translated as CASSTRQGRPNTEAFF. The chain combines TRBV6-5 with TRBJ1-1; 8 bases are a match to TRBD1. The CDR3 consists of 16 residues. Germline loops: CDR1 MNHEY, CDR2 SVGAGI. The J segment lost 2 bases and the V segment lost 5 bases, leaving 10 bases of the junction unmatched.